This TCR beta chain was found in a study of blood T cell repertoires in COVID-19. Study overall: The study drew acute and convalescent COVID-19 samples from the United States, Italy and Spain. PBMCs, B-cell-depleted T cells, or T cells were the source of the cDNA or gDNA that made up the material.

Repertoires were generated with immunoSEQ multiplex PCR, while TCRdb's copy carries only in-frame clones and drops some. Counted here are a few hundred thousand clones, more than 70% occurring once; the ten biggest clones make up 0.95% to 1%. This clone was seen a handful of times. The sequencing sample was made of peripheral blood. This receptor was taken from a woman in her 40s who had recovered from COVID-19.

CDR3 nucleotides: TGTGCCAGCACCACCTCCAGAAATTCACCCCTCCACTTT. It codes for CASTTSRNSPLHF. The chain couples TRBV3-1 (or the pseudogene TRBV3-2) to TRBJ1-6; the D is unclear. V lost 7 bases and J lost 7, with 11 bases in between. CDR1 and CDR2 from the germline V gene are LGHDT and YNNKEL (reference sequence). CDR3 length equals 13 residues.